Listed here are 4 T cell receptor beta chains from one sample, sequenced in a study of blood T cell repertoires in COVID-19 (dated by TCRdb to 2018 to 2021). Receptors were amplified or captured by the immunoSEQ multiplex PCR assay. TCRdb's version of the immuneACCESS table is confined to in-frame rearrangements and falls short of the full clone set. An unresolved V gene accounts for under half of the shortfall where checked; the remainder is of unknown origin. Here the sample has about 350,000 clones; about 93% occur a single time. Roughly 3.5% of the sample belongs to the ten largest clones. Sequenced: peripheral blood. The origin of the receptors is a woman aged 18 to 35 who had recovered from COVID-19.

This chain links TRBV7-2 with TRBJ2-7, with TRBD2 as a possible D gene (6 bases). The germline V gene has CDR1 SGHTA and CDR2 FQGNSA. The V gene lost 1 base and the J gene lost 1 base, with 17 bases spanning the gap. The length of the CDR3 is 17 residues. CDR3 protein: CASSLGVREQGSYEQYV. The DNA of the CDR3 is TGTGCCAGCAGCTTAGGGGTCCGGGAGCAGGGATCCTACGAGCAGTACGTC.

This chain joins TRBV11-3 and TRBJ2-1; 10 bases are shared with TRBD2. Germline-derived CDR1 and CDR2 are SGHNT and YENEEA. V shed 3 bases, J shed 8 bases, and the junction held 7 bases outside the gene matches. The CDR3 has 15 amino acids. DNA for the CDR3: TGTGCCAGCAGCTTGGGTAGCGGGAGGTTTGATGAGCAGTTCTTC. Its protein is CASSLGSGRFDEQFF.

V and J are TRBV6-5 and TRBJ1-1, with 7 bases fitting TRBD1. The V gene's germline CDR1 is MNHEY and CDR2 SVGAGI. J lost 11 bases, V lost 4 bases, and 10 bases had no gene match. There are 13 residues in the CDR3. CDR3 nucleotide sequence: TGTGCCAGCAGTTCGACAGGGAGAAGGACGGCTTTCTTT. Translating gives CASSSTGRRTAFF.

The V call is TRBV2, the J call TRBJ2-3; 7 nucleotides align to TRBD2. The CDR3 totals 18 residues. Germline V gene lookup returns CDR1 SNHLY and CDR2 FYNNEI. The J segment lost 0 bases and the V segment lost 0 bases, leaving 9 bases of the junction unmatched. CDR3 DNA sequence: TGTGCCAGCAGTGAAGCCTGGGCTAGCGGAGGGAGCACAGATACGCAGTATTTT. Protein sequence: CASSEAWASGGSTDTQYF.